This TCR beta chain emerged from a study of blood T cells in healthy people across ages. General study points: What prevented conclusive comparison of naive and antigen-experienced cells was that PBMCs were unsorted.

The CDR3 loop spans 17 amino acids. Germline CDR1 and CDR2: SEHNR and FQNEAQ (reference sequence). The V gene end was trimmed by 5 bases and the J gene end by 9 bases; junction bases not matched to a gene: 12. A J-beta primer mix and a sample-barcoded 5' primer were used in a second PCR of about 7 to 12 cycles. There were at least 3 million CDR3-containing paired-end reads obtained from each sample. In TCRdb, the 5' RACE reads were re-called with MiXCR into one record per CDR3 protein. The sample has some 1,500,000 distinct CDR3 sequences, roughly 43% seen once. Each donor was a healthy Caucasian individual from Russia, aged roughly 6 to 90. This clonotype was detected only a few times. Its antigen is as yet unknown.

The rearrangement joins TRBV7-9 to TRBJ2-1, with TRBD2 matching 14 bases. Sequencing was carried out using blood. This receptor was taken from a woman aged 18-30 years in good health. CDR3 coding DNA: TGTGCCAGCAGCACGCATTCGGGACTAGCGGGAGTAGGTGAGCAGTTCTTC. Amino acid sequence: CASSTHSGLAGVGEQFF.